A selection of T cell receptor beta chains follows, all from one sample in a study of post-analysis software for immune sequencing data. TCRdb used MiXCR to reprocess the PCR reads, holding one entry per CDR3 protein. This sample has about 810,000 distinct CDR3 sequences, with around 53% found just once. Material: blood. These TCRs come from a girl aged 10-17 years with multiple sclerosis. CDR3s include the opening cysteine and the closing phenylalanine or tryptophan. The D gene is left open where the match is weak. Only some rows state a clone size, as once, few, many or a class for expanded clones.

cdr3_aa	cdr3_nt	d_call	j_call	v_call	clone_size
CASSLAQGGRPHEQYF	TGTGCCAGCAGCTTAGCCCAGGGGGGCCGGCCCCATGAGCAGTACTTC	.	TRBJ2-7	TRBV7-9	.
CASRPPGSTDTQYF	TGTGCCAGCAGGCCCCCCGGGAGCACAGATACGCAGTATTTT	.	TRBJ2-3	TRBV12-3/TRBV12-4	.
CASSPSSGRAVYEQYF	TGTGCCAGCAGTCCCAGTAGCGGGAGGGCCGTTTACGAGCAGTACTTC	TRBD2	TRBJ2-7	TRBV12-3/TRBV12-4	.
CSADPSAHYGYTF	TGCAGTGCGGATCCGAGCGCCCACTATGGCTACACCTTC	.	TRBJ1-2	TRBV20-1	few
CASSEEASLAGVGTDTQYF	TGTGCCAGCAGTGAAGAGGCCTCCTTAGCGGGGGTTGGCACAGATACGCAGTATTTT	TRBD2	TRBJ2-3	TRBV6-1	.
CASSTGQGSGTQYF	TGCGCCAGCAGCACCGGACAGGGGTCCGGGACCCAGTACTTC	TRBD1	TRBJ2-5	TRBV5-1	few
CSVPVREDYGYTF	TGCAGCGTTCCCGTGAGGGAGGACTATGGCTACACCTTC	.	TRBJ1-2	TRBV29-1	.
CSARQGLGETQYF	TGCAGTGCGCGGCAAGGGCTCGGAGAGACCCAGTACTTC	.	TRBJ2-5	TRBV20-1	few
CASSFGQGPYEQYF	TGTGCCAGCAGTTTTGGCCAGGGTCCCTACGAGCAGTACTTC	.	TRBJ2-7	TRBV5-1	many
CASSQARSRYYEQYF	TGTGCCAGCAGCCAAGCAAGGAGCCGATACTACGAGCAGTACTTC	.	TRBJ2-7	TRBV14	.
CASSLMAVSYNSPLHF	TGTGCCAGCAGCTTAATGGCCGTCTCATATAATTCACCCCTCCACTTT	.	TRBJ1-6	TRBV13	.
CASSATSGGALEQFF	TGTGCCAGCAGTGCGACTAGCGGGGGGGCCTTGGAGCAGTTCTTC	TRBD2	TRBJ2-1	TRBV6-5	.
CASSQGGRTWLGGYNEQFF	TGTGCCAGCAGCCAAGGGGGCAGAACGTGGCTCGGGGGATACAATGAGCAGTTCTTC	.	TRBJ2-1	TRBV3-1	.
CSVNGGPGMNEQFF	TGCAGCGTGAACGGCGGTCCGGGGATGAATGAGCAGTTCTTC	.	TRBJ2-1	TRBV29-1	few
CASSLEGLAFYEQYF	TGTGCCAGCAGCTTAGAGGGACTAGCGTTCTACGAGCAGTACTTC	TRBD2	TRBJ2-7	TRBV7-8	.
CASSLGLRGETQYF	TGCGCCAGCAGCTTGGGTCTAAGAGGAGAGACCCAGTACTTC	.	TRBJ2-5	TRBV5-1	.
CASSLLPGQGTHNEQFF	TGTGCCAGCAGTTTGTTACCGGGACAGGGGACTCACAATGAGCAGTTCTTC	TRBD1	TRBJ2-1	TRBV27	.
CASSTQSLRTGGGEQYF	TGTGCCAGCAGTACCCAGTCTCTACGGACAGGGGGCGGCGAGCAGTACTTC	TRBD1	TRBJ2-7	TRBV12-3/TRBV12-4	.
CASSFLAGVEQFF	TGTGCCAGCAGCTTTCTAGCGGGAGTTGAGCAGTTCTTC	TRBD2	TRBJ2-1	TRBV7-6	.
CASSSFQETQYF	TGCGCCAGCAGCTCCTTCCAAGAGACCCAGTACTTC	.	TRBJ2-5	TRBV5-1	.
CASSPQGQGADGYTF	TGTGCCAGCAGCCCCCAGGGACAGGGGGCCGACGGCTACACCTTC	TRBD1	TRBJ1-2	TRBV6-2/TRBV6-3	.
CASSQDVGPETQYF	TGTGCCAGCAGCCAAGACGTTGGGCCGGAGACCCAGTACTTC	.	TRBJ2-5	TRBV3-1	.
CASSRGPWGYEQYF	TGTGCCAGCAGCCGAGGACCTTGGGGCTACGAGCAGTACTTC	.	TRBJ2-7	TRBV7-9	few
CASSLYRGEKLFF	TGTGCCAGCAGTTTATATAGGGGGGAAAAACTGTTTTTT	.	TRBJ1-4	TRBV12-3/TRBV12-4	few
CASSLDRASNIQYF	TGTGCCAGCAGCCTGGACAGGGCTTCAAACATTCAGTACTTC	TRBD1	TRBJ2-4	TRBV11-2	few
CAISESYAGTESYEQYF	TGTGCCATCAGTGAGTCGTATGCTGGGACAGAGTCCTACGAGCAGTACTTC	TRBD1	TRBJ2-7	TRBV10-3	.
CASSSKGSGVPYEQYF	TGTGCCAGCAGCTCCAAGGGATCGGGGGTCCCCTACGAGCAGTACTTC	.	TRBJ2-7	TRBV7-2	few
CASRLGGGPGRDNEQFF	TGTGCCAGCAGACTTGGGGGGGGACCAGGGAGGGACAATGAGCAGTTCTTC	TRBD2	TRBJ2-1	TRBV12-3/TRBV12-4	.
CASSQDRVAGGYEQYF	TGTGCCAGCAGCCAAGATCGGGTAGCGGGAGGGTACGAGCAGTACTTC	TRBD2	TRBJ2-7	TRBV14	few
CATSSWAGPSAEAFF	TGTGCCACCAGCAGCTGGGCAGGGCCTTCCGCTGAAGCTTTCTTT	.	TRBJ1-1	TRBV15	.
CASSLRGQGLSSLEQYF	TGTGCCAGCAGCTTGAGGGGACAGGGTCTGTCCTCTCTCGAGCAGTACTTC	TRBD1	TRBJ2-7	TRBV5-6	once
CASSEYTGQNYNEQFF	TGTGCCAGCAGTGAATATACAGGGCAAAACTACAATGAGCAGTTCTTC	.	TRBJ2-1	TRBV25-1	.
CASSQARPSGANVLTF	TGTGCCAGCAGCCAAGCCCGGCCCTCTGGGGCCAACGTCCTGACTTTC	.	TRBJ2-6	TRBV14	.
CASSLGGAGEVTDTQYF	TGTGCCAGCAGCTTAGGCGGTGCAGGGGAAGTCACAGATACGCAGTATTTT	.	TRBJ2-3	TRBV7-9	.
CASSLRDSPYNEQFF	TGTGCCAGCAGCTTACGGGACTCCCCCTACAATGAGCAGTTCTTC	.	TRBJ2-1	TRBV7-2	.
CASSKGQNEQYF	TGCGCCAGCAGCAAGGGACAGAACGAGCAGTACTTC	TRBD1	TRBJ2-7	TRBV5-1	.
CASSLSPGQKNTEAFF	TGTGCCAGCAGTTTAAGCCCGGGACAGAAGAACACTGAAGCTTTCTTT	TRBD1	TRBJ1-1	TRBV28	.
CSAGSPSEQYF	TGCAGCGCGGGATCCCCGTCGGAGCAGTACTTC	.	TRBJ2-4	TRBV29-1	few
CASSPPIQETQYF	TGTGCCAGTAGCCCCCCGATCCAAGAGACCCAGTACTTC	.	TRBJ2-5	TRBV7-9	.
CASGRQVYEQYF	TGTGCTAGTGGGAGACAGGTCTACGAGCAGTACTTC	.	TRBJ2-7	TRBV12-5	.
CSARVPGLAFDEQYF	TGCAGTGCTAGAGTACCGGGACTAGCGTTCGATGAGCAGTATTTT	TRBD2	TRBJ2-3	TRBV20-1	once
CASSTQAGTPGEQYF	TGCGCCAGCAGCACCCAGGCCGGGACACCAGGCGAGCAGTACTTC	.	TRBJ2-7	TRBV5-1	.
CASSLLPGVADTQYF	TGTGCCAGCAGCTTACTCCCAGGGGTCGCAGATACGCAGTATTTT	.	TRBJ2-3	TRBV7-9	.
CAISEGTAPYEQYF	TGTGCCATCAGTGAGGGTACAGCTCCCTACGAGCAGTACTTC	.	TRBJ2-7	TRBV10-3	few
CSARRRGADREQYF	TGCAGTGCTAGACGGCGGGGGGCCGATCGGGAGCAGTACTTC	TRBD2	TRBJ2-7	TRBV20-1	few
CSARTGGTGNSPLHF	TGCAGTGCTCGGACAGGGGGCACCGGCAATTCACCCCTCCACTTT	TRBD1	TRBJ1-6	TRBV20-1	.
CAWSQTRTYEQYF	TGTGCCTGGAGTCAGACCAGGACCTACGAGCAGTACTTC	.	TRBJ2-7	TRBV30	.
CASTSSGSRETQYF	TGCGCCAGCACTTCTAGCGGGAGTCGGGAGACCCAGTACTTC	TRBD2	TRBJ2-5	TRBV5-1	.
CSVATGGRGIYERYF	TGCAGCGTTGCAACAGGAGGAAGGGGTATCTACGAGCGGTACTTC	.	TRBJ2-7	TRBV29-1	.
CASTRSQGEGEQYF	TGTGCCAGCACCAGGTCGCAGGGGGAAGGGGAGCAGTACTTC	TRBD1	TRBJ2-7	TRBV6-1	.
CASGLLGQGGSYEQYF	TGTGCTAGTGGTTTATTGGGACAGGGAGGGTCCTACGAGCAGTACTTC	TRBD1	TRBJ2-7	TRBV12-5	.